This T cell receptor beta chain emerged from a study of long-term antiretroviral therapy in people with HIV. Survey-level immunoSEQ v3.0 assays were run. Some clones are missing from TCRdb's copy, which holds only in-frame ones; the method was immunoSEQ multiplex PCR. This table has approximately 20,000 clones, 70% to 90% appearing once. Notes on this clone: What it recognizes is unknown.

Study results and caveats: Unavailable data included ART adherence, viral resistance and therapy changes (switches in treatment).

Treatment for every participant with HIV took place in the United States. Germline V CDR1 and CDR2: SGHKS, YYEKEE (reference sequence). Deletions cut 4 bases from V and 7 bases from J, with 15 bases between. The CDR3 loop spans 14 amino acids. This sequence originates from a man aged 35 to 55 with HIV. The sequencing used unsorted PBMCs, collected 1.6 years after starting antiretroviral therapy. The chain recombines TRBV5-5 with TRBJ2-1, with D uncertain. The CDR3 protein is CASSRQTRNNEQFF. Written as DNA, the CDR3 is TGTGCCAGCAGCCGCCAGACACGAAATAATGAGCAGTTCTTC.